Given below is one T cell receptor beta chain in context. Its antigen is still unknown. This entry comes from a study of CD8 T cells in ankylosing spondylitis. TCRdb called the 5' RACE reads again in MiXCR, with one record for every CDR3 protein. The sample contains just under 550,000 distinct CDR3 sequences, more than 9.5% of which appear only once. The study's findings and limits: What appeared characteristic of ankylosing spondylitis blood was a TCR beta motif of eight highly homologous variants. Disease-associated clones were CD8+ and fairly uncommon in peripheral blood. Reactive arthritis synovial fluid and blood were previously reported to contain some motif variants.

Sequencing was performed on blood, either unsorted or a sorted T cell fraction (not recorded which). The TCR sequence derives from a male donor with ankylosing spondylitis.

In DNA form, the CDR3 reads TGCAGTGCTAGAGATCTAGCGGGAGGTTCAGATACGCAGTATTTT. As protein: CSARDLAGGSDTQYF. The rearrangement uses TRBV20-1 and TRBJ2-3; TRBD2 agrees at 11 bases. J gave up 4 bases and V 0 bases, and 3 bases lay outside the gene matches. This CDR3 contains 15 residues. Germline V lookup: CDR1 DFQATT, CDR2 SNEGSKA (reference sequence).